These 22 T cell receptor beta chains share one sample of origin, sequenced in a study of breast tumors, draining lymph nodes, adjacent tissues. From the multiplex PCR reads, TCRdb called clonotypes with MiXCR, one entry per CDR3 protein. The table records some 47,000 distinct CDR3 sequences, around 45% of them present only once. The sample consisted of breast tumor tissue. Source of these receptors: a female donor with breast cancer. Some clones in this sample may be carry-over from other donors' samples.

This clonotype was picked up many times. The chain uses TRBV20-1 and TRBJ2-5; D not resolved. Looked up from germline, CDR1 is DFQATT and CDR2 is SNEGSKA (reference sequence). The CDR3 loop spans 12 amino acids. V was trimmed by 6 bases and J by 5 bases, leaving 13 bases between them. The CDR3 region has the DNA TGCAGTGCCCTTGCGGAGCCGGAGACCCAGTACTTC. Encoded protein: CSALAEPETQYF.

This clonotype was observed at least ten times. This chain links TRBV19 with TRBJ1-5; 12 nucleotides align to TRBD1. The germline CDR1 and CDR2 sequences are LNHDA and SQIVND (reference sequence). With V trimmed by 8 bases and J by 9 bases, 2 bases remained unmatched. The CDR3 has 12 amino acids. Here the CDR3 DNA reads TGTGCCAGTGGGGACAGGGGGCTGCCCCAGCATTTT. Its translation is CASGDRGLPQHF.

This clonotype came up many times. V is TRBV7-9 and J is TRBJ2-7; D is perhaps TRBD1 (5 bases). The CDR3 runs to 13 residues. From germline, CDR1 is SEHNR and CDR2 FQNEAQ (reference sequence). The V end was cut by 1 base, the J end by 2 bases, with 6 bases between. The CDR3 sequence: CASSLVGAYEQYF. The CDR3 DNA follows: TGTGCCAGCAGCTTAGTAGGGGCCTACGAGCAGTACTTC.

Worth noting for this clonotype: The junction does not match germline at one end; this may be a read error. The CDR3 nucleotides read TGCGCCAGCAGCCAAGTTTTTAGGAGGAACACTGTAGCTTTCTTT. It codes for CASSQVFRRNTVAFF. V is TRBV4-1 and J is TRBJ1-1; D is undetermined. CDR3 length: 15 residues. Germline CDR1 is MGHRA and CDR2 is YSYEKL.

This clonotype has at least ten counts. V and J are TRBV7-6 and TRBJ2-1, with a weak D call TRBD2 (7 bases). Trimming left V 3 bases short and J 6 bases short, with 15 bases between. CDR1 and CDR2 (germline): SGHVS, FNYEAQ. The CDR3 length is 15 residues. CDR3 DNA: TGTGCCAGCAGCTTCGGTCAGGGAGGGGGCAATGAGCAGTTCTTC. Its translation: CASSFGQGGGNEQFF.

Turning to this clonotype: A read error may produce the germline difference seen at one junction end. J is TRBJ2-2 and V is TRBV5-1; possibly TRBD2 for D (6 bases). Germline assignment: CDR1 SGHRS and CDR2 YFSETQ. The CDR3 spans 13 residues. The CDR3 DNA is TGCGCCAGCGGCTTAAGGAGGGCCGGGGAGCTGTTTTTT. This encodes CASGLRRAGELFF.

The chain links TRBV27 to TRBJ2-6; D call uncertain. The CDR3 contains 15 residues. V was clipped by 2 bases and J by 0 bases, with 5 bases between them. The germline CDR1 and CDR2 sequences are MNHEY and SMNVEV (reference sequence). The CDR3 DNA reads TGTGCCAGCAGTTTAGAGCCCTCTGGGGCCAACGTCCTGACTTTC. This encodes CASSLEPSGANVLTF.

V is TRBV5-1 and J is TRBJ2-5; 7 bases are a match to TRBD1. With V trimmed by 4 bases and J by 0 bases, 9 bases remained unmatched. Germline V gene data show CDR1 as SGHRS and CDR2 as YFSETQ. The CDR3 contains 16 residues. CDR3 in amino acids: CASSIPGQRDQETQYF. CDR3 nucleotides: TGCGCCAGCAGCATACCGGGACAGAGGGACCAAGAGACCCAGTACTTC.

The CDR3 DNA is TGTGCCACCAGTGATTTTCTTCTAGCGGGGGATAAGCAGTTCTTC. Protein sequence: CATSDFLLAGDKQFF. The rearrangement uses TRBV24-1 and TRBJ2-1, with 10 bases lining up with TRBD2. J was trimmed by 11 bases and V by 1 base; bases with no gene match: 7. CDR1 is KGHDR, CDR2 SFDVKD, per germline. The CDR3 runs 15 residues.

The chain couples TRBV7-3 to TRBJ2-1; D is unresolved. Trimming pared 2 bases from V and 9 bases from J, leaving 11 bases between. The CDR3 totals 13 residues. The germline V gene encodes CDR1 SGHTA and CDR2 FQGTGA. DNA of the CDR3: TGTGCCAGCAGCTTAGCGACGGTTGGTGAGCAGTTCTTC. Translated, it gives CASSLATVGEQFF.

Ten or more counts support this clonotype. CDR3 protein: CASSDVVGTNTGELFF. CDR3 nucleotide sequence: TGTGCCAGCTCGGACGTCGTGGGAACGAACACCGGGGAGCTGTTTTTT. This chain joins TRBV18 and TRBJ2-2; D gene ambiguous. Trimming took 6 bases from V and 0 from J, leaving 14 bases between them. Germline V gene data show CDR1 as KGHSH and CDR2 as LQKENI. The length of the CDR3 is 16 residues.

The chain links TRBV11-3 to TRBJ2-7; 10 bases are a match to TRBD1. Per the germline V gene, CDR1 is SGHNT and CDR2 is YENEEA. The CDR3 spans 16 residues. The J segment lost 4 bases and the V segment lost 5 bases, leaving 11 bases of the junction unmatched. The CDR3 sequence: CASSPRSGQGRYEQYF. CDR3 DNA: TGTGCCAGCAGCCCAAGGTCGGGACAGGGGCGGTACGAGCAGTACTTC.

This clonotype showed up many times. V usage is TRBV20-1 and J usage is TRBJ2-5; D possibly corresponds to TRBD2 (5 bases). Trimming took off 6 bases at V and 3 bases at J, with 14 bases between the two ends. This CDR3 is built from 13 residues. CDR1 and CDR2 (germline): DFQATT, SNEGSKA (reference sequence). CDR3 in amino acids: CSAPPPGEETQYF. CDR3 bases: TGCAGTGCCCCACCTCCCGGGGAAGAGACCCAGTACTTC.

The CDR3, as DNA: TGTGCCAGCAGTTTCGACATAAACACCGGGGAGCTGTTTTTT. As protein: CASSFDINTGELFF. This sequence joins TRBV12-3 or TRBV12-4 and TRBJ2-2; D not resolved. The CDR3 is made up of 14 amino acids. Trimming stripped 3 bases from V and 2 bases from J, with 7 bases between.

This clonotype was seen at least ten times. The genes are TRBV6-2 or TRBV6-3 and TRBJ2-5; 9 positions match TRBD2. This CDR3 spans 15 amino acids. Germline assignment: CDR1 MNHEY and CDR2 SVGEGT. V lost 5 bases to trimming and J lost 7 bases; unmatched junction nucleotides: 11. CDR3 sequence reads: CASSPLAGWLGTQYF. The CDR3 nucleotides are TGTGCCAGCAGTCCGCTAGCGGGATGGTTGGGGACCCAGTACTTC.

Ten or more counts support this clonotype. This chain connects TRBV7-2 to TRBJ2-1, with a weak D call TRBD2 (5 bases). Trimming shortened V by 2 bases and J by 7 bases, and 12 bases separated the two germline ends. Per the germline V gene, CDR1 is SGHTA and CDR2 is FQGNSA. The CDR3 spans 14 residues. The CDR3 here is CASSLTSELNEQFF. The CDR3 nucleotides are TGTGCCAGCAGCTTAACTAGTGAGCTAAATGAGCAGTTCTTC.

CDR3 in amino acids: CSARPPQGGNYGYTF. For the CDR3, the DNA is TGCAGTGCCAGACCCCCCCAAGGAGGTAACTATGGCTACACCTTC. This sequence joins TRBV20-1 and TRBJ1-2; no definite D call. CDR3 length equals 15 residues. The V gene lost 6 bases and the J gene lost 1 base, with 18 bases spanning the gap. The germline gives CDR1 DFQATT, CDR2 SNEGSKA (reference sequence).

J is TRBJ2-1 and V is TRBV28; D may be TRBD1 or TRBD2 (6 bases each). Trimming shortened V by 6 bases and J by 5 bases, and 17 bases separated the two germline ends. This CDR3 region has 15 residues. CDR1 and CDR2 from the germline V gene are MDHEN and SYDVKM. CDR3 region: CASSQEEGEHNEQFF. The CDR3 nucleotides read TGTGCCAGCAGCCAGGAGGAGGGGGAACACAATGAGCAGTTCTTC.

This clonotype has at least ten counts. CDR3 residues: CASSRDRGNTGELFF. The CDR3 bases are TGTGCCAGCAGCCGGGACAGGGGCAACACCGGGGAGCTGTTTTTT. V usage is TRBV7-2 and J usage is TRBJ2-2; 10 bases fit TRBD1. V was clipped by 5 bases and J by 2 bases; unmatched bases: 2. This CDR3 comprises 15 residues. CDR1 is SGHTA, CDR2 FQGNSA, per germline.

In this sample, this clonotype turned up many times. This rearrangement joins TRBV6-6 to TRBJ2-1; D perhaps matches TRBD2 (5 bases). CDR1 and CDR2 (germline): MNHNY, SVGAGI (reference sequence). The CDR3 is made up of 15 amino acids. Trimming took 6 bases from V and 2 from J, leaving 14 bases between them. The CDR3 DNA follows: TGTGCCAGCAGACAGCTAGCTGGCCCCTACAATGAGCAGTTCTTC. It translates to CASRQLAGPYNEQFF.

There are many counts of this clonotype. V and J are TRBV11-2 and TRBJ2-1; 7 bases are a match to TRBD2. Germline assignment: CDR1 SGHAT and CDR2 FQNNGV. There are 14 residues in the CDR3. V was pared by 1 base and J by 8 bases, with 5 bases of the junction left unmatched. CDR3 in DNA: TGTGCCAGCAGCTTAGGAGTAGCGGGCGATGAGCAGTTCTTC. Translating gives CASSLGVAGDEQFF.

This clonotype was observed at least ten times. J is TRBJ2-6 and V is TRBV2; D gene uncertain. Germline CDR1 is SNHLY and CDR2 is FYNNEI. The CDR3 sequence is 16 residues long. The germline V and J ends were trimmed by 8 bases and 0 bases, with 14 bases remaining between them. The CDR3 DNA reads as TGTGCCAGCTCGCGATCGGCCTACTCTGGGGCCAACGTCCTGACTTTC. Its protein product is CASSRSAYSGANVLTF.